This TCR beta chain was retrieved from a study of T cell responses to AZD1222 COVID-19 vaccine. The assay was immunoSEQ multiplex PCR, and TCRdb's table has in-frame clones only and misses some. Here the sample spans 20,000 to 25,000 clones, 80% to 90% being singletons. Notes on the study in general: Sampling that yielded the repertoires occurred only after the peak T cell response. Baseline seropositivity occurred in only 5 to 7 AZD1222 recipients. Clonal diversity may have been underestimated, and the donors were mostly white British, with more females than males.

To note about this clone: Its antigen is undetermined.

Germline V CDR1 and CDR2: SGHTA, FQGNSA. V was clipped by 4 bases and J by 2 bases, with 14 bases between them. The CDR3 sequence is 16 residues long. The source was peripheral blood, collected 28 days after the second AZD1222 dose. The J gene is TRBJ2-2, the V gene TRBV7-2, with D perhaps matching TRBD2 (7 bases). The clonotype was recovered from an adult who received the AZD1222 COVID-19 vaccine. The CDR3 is CASSSTGGSNTGELFF. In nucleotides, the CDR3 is TGTGCCAGCAGCTCAACGGGGGGCTCTAACACCGGGGAGCTGTTTTTT.